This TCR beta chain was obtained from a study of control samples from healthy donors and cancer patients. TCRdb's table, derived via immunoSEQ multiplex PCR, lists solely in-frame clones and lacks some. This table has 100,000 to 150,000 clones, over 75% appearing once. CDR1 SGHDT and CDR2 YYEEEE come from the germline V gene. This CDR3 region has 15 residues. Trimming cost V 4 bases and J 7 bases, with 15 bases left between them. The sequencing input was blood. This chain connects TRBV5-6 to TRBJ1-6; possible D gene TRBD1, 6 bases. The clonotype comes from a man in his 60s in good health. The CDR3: CASSPGGQRNSPLHF. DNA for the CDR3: TGTGCCAGCAGCCCGGGGGGGCAGCGAAATTCACCCCTCCACTTT.